This TCR beta chain was recovered during a study of neoadjuvant anti-PD-1 for oral cavity cancer. Study-wide context: Most patients had three to four biweekly doses of 3 mg/kg nivolumab before resection.

Method: immunoSEQ multiplex PCR; TCRdb's copy keeps in-frame clones and lacks some. The sample lists under 15,000 clones, around 75% occurring once. Time point indicated: after neoadjuvant nivolumab, at surgical resection. The CDR3 length is 14 residues. V lost 2 bases, J lost 2 bases, and 9 bases lay in between. Germline CDR1 and CDR2: SEHNR and FQNEAQ (reference sequence). The sequencing used PBMCs, collected after nivolumab (anti-PD-1) treatment. The receptor comes from a person between 40 and 85 years old with oral cavity squamous cell carcinoma. The chain employs TRBV7-9 and TRBJ2-5; D not certain. CDR3 protein: CASSLRLGQETQYF. Here the CDR3 DNA reads TGTGCCAGCAGCTTAAGGCTGGGTCAAGAGACCCAGTACTTC.